This T cell receptor (beta chain) emerged from a study of T cell clonality in common variable immunodeficiency. Overall study results and limits: Compared with controls, CVID subjects had fewer shared TCRbeta clones. TCRbeta clonality was increased in CVID versus healthy controls. Common variable immunodeficiency TCR beta sequences reportedly had fewer deletions and N-nucleotide insertions.

Blood samples were heparinized, about 4.5 to 8 ml per donor. This clone has more than one count but fewer than ten. The antigen is undetermined. The observed sequence ends 3 residues before the CDR3 terminus, with the missing tail filled in from the germline J gene. CDR1 and CDR2 (germline): SGHAT, FQNNGV. This CDR3 is 15 amino acids long. Trimming took 8 bases from V and 4 from J, leaving 21 bases between them. Sequencing input was equivalent genomic DNA from CVID and controls. Generated by immunoSEQ multiplex PCR, the TCRdb table keeps only in-frame clones and is missing some. The sample offers over 20,000 clones and no singletons, the top ten holding 2% to 2.5%.

The J gene is TRBJ2-7, the V gene TRBV11-2, with TRBD1 as a possible D gene (6 bases). The receptor's source is a human donor with common variable immunodeficiency. Input material: peripheral blood mononuclear cells. This chain's CDR3 is CASSPSGQGSYEQYF. The DNA read from the CDR3 is TGTGCCAGCTCGCCGTCGGGCCAGGGGTCTTACGAG.